Below are 32 T cell receptor beta chains sequenced from a single sample in a study of OX40 agonist ivuxolimab in advanced cancers. Some clones are missing from TCRdb's copy, which holds only in-frame ones; the method was immunoSEQ multiplex PCR. The repertoire holds 60,000 or so clones, over 80% seen once, with about 3.1% in the top ten. Sequences were derived from CD4+ or CD8+ T cells sorted from blood, sampled in a trial of the OX40 agonist ivuxolimab. The receptors shown here come from an adult with an advanced solid tumor such as melanoma, head and neck, liver or kidney cancer.

The chain carries TRBV30 and TRBJ2-1; tentatively, D is TRBD1 (6 bases). Per germline, CDR1 GTSNPN and CDR2 SVGIG (reference sequence). V lost 3 bases to trimming and J lost 10 bases, with 10 bases between them. The CDR3 loop spans 11 amino acids. The CDR3 here is CAWSQGREQFF. CDR3 sequence (DNA): TGTGCCTGGAGCCAGGGGCGGGAGCAGTTCTTC.

CDR3 amino acids: CASSLERWGGDTEAFF. CDR3 nucleotides: TGTGCCAGCAGCTTAGAAAGATGGGGGGGGGACACTGAAGCTTTCTTT. V gene TRBV5-4 combines with J gene TRBJ1-1, with D perhaps TRBD1 (5 bases). Trimming removed 2 bases at V and 3 bases at J, with 17 bases between. The CDR3 is made up of 16 amino acids. Per germline, CDR1 SGHNT and CDR2 YYREEE (reference sequence).

The chain joins TRBV6-1 to TRBJ2-7; 8 positions agree with TRBD2. This CDR3 spans 14 amino acids. The germline V gene has CDR1 MNHNS and CDR2 SASEGT. V shed 4 bases, J shed 1 base, and the junction held 3 bases outside the gene matches. CDR3 in amino acids: CASSGGLASYEQYF. Here the CDR3 DNA reads TGTGCCAGCAGTGGCGGACTAGCATCCTACGAGCAGTACTTC.

V gene TRBV28 combines with J gene TRBJ2-7, with TRBD1 matching 8 bases. This CDR3 is 14 amino acids long. Germline assignment: CDR1 MDHEN and CDR2 SYDVKM. J lost 7 bases, V lost 2 bases, and 7 bases had no gene match. The CDR3, as DNA: TGTGCCAGCAGTTTAGGTCAGGGGGCTAGGGAGCAGTACTTC. Translating it yields CASSLGQGAREQYF.

The rearrangement uses TRBV29-1 and TRBJ2-1; no reliable D call. Trimming took 3 bases from V and 12 from J, leaving 9 bases between them. This CDR3 is built from 10 residues. The germline gives CDR1 SQVTM, CDR2 ANQGSEA. CDR3 in DNA: TGCAGCGTTGATGGGGTCCCGCAGTTCTTC. It encodes CSVDGVPQFF.

CDR3 DNA: TGTGCCAGCAGCACCCCAGGGGGAGGGACAGATACGCAGTATTTT. Its translation: CASSTPGGGTDTQYF. This chain joins TRBV5-5 and TRBJ2-3, with D perhaps assigned TRBD1 or TRBD2 (7 bases each). The CDR3 sequence is 15 residues long. CDR1 SGHKS and CDR2 YYEKEE come from the germline V gene (reference sequence). V was trimmed by 4 bases and J by 3 bases, leaving 15 bases between them.

This chain joins TRBV7-2 and TRBJ2-5; 9 nucleotides line up with TRBD1. Germline lookup yields CDR1 SGHTA and CDR2 FQGNSA. The J segment lost 4 bases and the V segment lost 5 bases, leaving 8 bases of the junction unmatched. CDR3 length equals 15 residues. The CDR3 here is CASSSGDRVSETQYF. The CDR3 DNA sequence: TGTGCCAGCAGCAGCGGGGACAGGGTATCAGAGACCCAGTACTTC.

In this sample, this clone turned up once. The rearrangement links TRBV11-2 to TRBJ1-1, with 9 bases lining up with TRBD1. CDR3 length equals 15 residues. Germline loops: CDR1 SGHAT, CDR2 FQNNGV. J lost 1 base, V lost 4 bases, and 4 bases had no gene match. For the CDR3, the DNA is TGTGCCAGCAGCTCGACGACAGGGGGGAACACTGAAGCTTTCTTT. It yields the protein CASSSTTGGNTEAFF.

The J gene is TRBJ2-7, the V gene TRBV30; D might be TRBD1 (5 bases). This CDR3 comprises 11 residues. V was clipped by 1 base and J by 7 bases, with 8 bases between them. Germline V gene lookup returns CDR1 GTSNPN and CDR2 SVGIG (reference sequence). DNA of the CDR3: TGTGCCTGGAGTGGGGGCCTGGAGCAGTACTTC. This translates into CAWSGGLEQYF.

The J gene is TRBJ2-1, the V gene TRBV4-3; 8 bases match TRBD2. The V and J ends lost 0 bases and 10 bases, in that order; junction bases with no gene match: 14. CDR3 length equals 17 residues. CDR1 is LGHNA and CDR2 is YSLEER in the germline V gene. CDR3 amino acids: CASSQDFRAGVSYEQFF. CDR3 DNA sequence: TGCGCCAGCAGCCAAGATTTCCGAGCGGGGGTTTCATACGAGCAGTTCTTC.

The chain uses TRBV4-1 and TRBJ1-2; D remains unclear. The CDR3 consists of 15 residues. Per the germline V gene, CDR1 is MGHRA and CDR2 is YSYEKL. Trimming stripped 0 bases from V and 2 bases from J, with 10 bases between. The CDR3 loop is CASSQENRLNYGYTF. CDR3 nucleotide sequence: TGCGCCAGCAGCCAAGAGAACCGTCTAAACTATGGCTACACCTTC.

V is TRBV15 and J is TRBJ1-2; unclear D gene. V lost 0 bases and J lost 3, with 8 bases in between. CDR1 and CDR2 (germline): LNHNV, YYDKDF (reference sequence). CDR3 length equals 14 residues. CDR3 amino acids: CATSRDHSDYGYTF. The CDR3 coding sequence is TGTGCCACCAGCAGAGATCACTCGGACTATGGCTACACCTTC.

The chain couples TRBV28 to TRBJ1-5; D gene uncertain. The CDR3 runs 15 residues. Looked up from germline, CDR1 is MDHEN and CDR2 is SYDVKM. V was trimmed by 7 bases and J by 9 bases, leaving 22 bases between them. CDR3 nucleotide sequence: TGTGCCAGCATGTATAGGACCCTCAGAGGTCGGCCCCAGCATTTT. It translates to CASMYRTLRGRPQHF.

V and J are TRBV18 and TRBJ2-5; D ambiguous. V lost 4 bases, J lost 4 bases, and 13 bases lay in between. Germline lookup yields CDR1 KGHSH and CDR2 LQKENI. The CDR3 runs 14 residues. CDR3 in amino acids: CASSQGATLETQYF. The CDR3 coding sequence is TGTGCCAGCTCACAAGGAGCCACTTTAGAGACCCAGTACTTC.

V usage is TRBV5-1 and J usage is TRBJ2-3; 9 bases align to TRBD1. Trimming removed 3 bases from V and 0 bases from J; junction bases left unmatched: 2. There are 15 residues in the CDR3. The germline V gene has CDR1 SGHRS and CDR2 YFSETQ. CDR3 sequence: CASSSGQGSTDTQYF. The CDR3, as DNA: TGCGCCAGCAGCTCGGGACAGGGAAGCACAGATACGCAGTATTTT. Using reference TRBV5-1 and TRBJ2-3 for the parts outside the CDR3, the full variable domain is KAGVTQTPRYLIKTRGQQVTLSCSPISGHRSVSWYQQTPGQGLQFLFEYFSETQRNKGNFPGRFSGRQFSNSRSEMNVSTLELGDSALYLCASSSGQGSTDTQYFGPGTRLTVL.

This clone has more than one count but fewer than ten. V usage is TRBV10-2 and J usage is TRBJ1-1; TRBD1 might be the D (6 bases). Germline V gene lookup returns CDR1 WSHSY and CDR2 SAAADI. This CDR3 comprises 15 residues. V was clipped by 3 bases and J by 4 bases, with 15 bases between them. The CDR3: CASSDTGSLGTEAFF. The CDR3 DNA reads TGCGCCAGCAGTGACACAGGGAGCTTGGGCACTGAAGCTTTCTTT.

This chain joins TRBV28 and TRBJ1-3, with D uncertain. V lost 2 bases, J lost 2 bases, and 7 bases lay in between. CDR3 length: 14 residues. Germline CDR1 MDHEN, CDR2 SYDVKM. CDR3 coding DNA: TGTGCCAGCAGTTTAGTGGTTCCTGGAAACACCATATATTTT. The encoded protein is CASSLVVPGNTIYF.

The gene calls are TRBV5-8 and TRBJ1-1; TRBD1 is a possible D gene (5 bases). The CDR3 extends over 14 amino acids. The V and J ends lost 2 bases and 0 bases respectively, with 8 bases between them. CDR1 is SGHTS and CDR2 is YDEGEE in the germline V gene. Here the CDR3 DNA reads TGTGCCAGCAGCTTAACAGGCGTGAACACTGAAGCTTTCTTT. Protein: CASSLTGVNTEAFF.

The chain combines TRBV4-1 with TRBJ1-3; TRBD1 agrees at 9 bases. This CDR3 is 16 amino acids long. J gave up 3 bases and V 4 bases, and 7 bases lay outside the gene matches. Germline V gene sequence: CDR1 MGHRA, CDR2 YSYEKL. The CDR3 protein is CASSPEQGAVGNTIYF. For the CDR3, the DNA is TGCGCCAGCAGCCCCGAACAGGGGGCTGTTGGAAACACCATATATTTT.

The chain carries TRBV28 and TRBJ1-5; the match to TRBD1 covers 8 bases. Germline lookup yields CDR1 MDHEN and CDR2 SYDVKM. Germline trimming cut 5 bases from V and 9 bases from J; bases unmatched to any gene: 0. The CDR3 runs to 11 residues. CDR3 sequence: CASSGQGPQHF. In DNA, the CDR3 is TGTGCCAGCAGTGGACAGGGGCCCCAGCATTTT.

The chain joins TRBV7-2 to TRBJ1-6; D uncertain. The CDR3 extends over 13 amino acids. The V end was cut by 2 bases, the J end by 7 bases, with 6 bases between. Looked up from germline, CDR1 is SGHTA and CDR2 is FQGNSA. CDR3: CASSLSPNSPLHF. CDR3 DNA sequence: TGTGCCAGCAGCTTAAGCCCCAATTCACCCCTCCACTTT.

V gene TRBV5-4 combines with J gene TRBJ1-6; TRBD1 is a possible D gene (5 bases). The CDR3 spans 16 residues. Trimming took off 1 base at V and 8 bases at J, with 16 bases between the two ends. Germline V CDR1 and CDR2: SGHNT, YYREEE (reference sequence). This CDR3 is CASSLSFGQGDSPLHF. Written as DNA, the CDR3 is TGTGCCAGCAGCTTGAGTTTTGGGCAGGGAGATTCACCCCTCCACTTT. Drawing the rest from reference TRBV5-4 and TRBJ1-6, the complete variable domain is ETGVTQSPTHLIKTRGQQVTLRCSSQSGHNTVSWYQQALGQGPQFIFQYYREEENGRGNFPPRFSGLQFPNYSSELNVNALELDDSALYLCASSLSFGQGDSPLHFGNGTRLTVT.

The V and J genes are TRBV7-9 and TRBJ2-3; 10 nucleotides match TRBD2. The CDR3 consists of 17 residues. The germline CDR1 and CDR2 sequences are SEHNR and FQNEAQ (reference sequence). The trim removed 5 bases at V and 1 base at J, leaving 9 bases unmatched. As DNA, the CDR3 is TGTGCCAGCAGCCCCCGAACCGGGACTAGCGGCACAGATACGCAGTATTTT. It translates to CASSPRTGTSGTDTQYF. Variable domain in full (rest from reference TRBV7-9 and TRBJ2-3): DTGVSQNPRHKITKRGQNVTFRCDPISEHNRLYWYRQTLGQGPEFLTYFQNEAQLEKSRLLSDRFSAERPKGSFSTLEIQRTEQGDSAMYLCASSPRTGTSGTDTQYFGPGTRLTVL.

The genes are TRBV19 and TRBJ1-5, with 7 bases matching TRBD1. The V gene's germline CDR1 is LNHDA and CDR2 SQIVND (reference sequence). The CDR3 consists of 15 residues. With V trimmed by 3 bases and J by 3 bases, 5 bases remained unmatched. CDR3 protein: CASSMAQGDNQPQHF. As DNA, the CDR3 is TGTGCCAGTAGTATGGCCCAGGGGGACAATCAGCCCCAGCATTTT.

The CDR3 DNA reads TGTGCCAGCAGGGGGCGCAACTATGGCTACACCTTC. This codes for CASRGRNYGYTF. The chain uses TRBV11-2 and TRBJ1-2; possible D gene TRBD1, 5 bases. The CDR3 runs to 12 residues. Between the trimmed V and J ends, which lost 6 bases and 2 bases, there was a span of 7 bases. Germline CDR1 reads SGHAT; CDR2 reads FQNNGV.

The chain has TRBV27 and TRBJ1-5, with D possibly TRBD1 on 6 matching bases. This CDR3 comprises 16 residues. V was cut by 2 bases and J by 3 bases, with 14 bases left in between. Germline V CDR1 and CDR2: MNHEY, SMNVEV (reference sequence). DNA for the CDR3: TGTGCCAGCAGTTTAAAAGCCGGGACACACAATCAGCCCCAGCATTTT. Amino acids: CASSLKAGTHNQPQHF.

The V gene is TRBV6-1, the J gene TRBJ1-3; D is possibly TRBD1 (5 bases). Germline V lookup: CDR1 MNHNS, CDR2 SASEGT. V shed 0 bases and J shed 2 bases, with 8 bases lying between them. The CDR3 length is 15 residues. The CDR3 nucleotides are TGTGCCAGCAGTGAAGCGGGCAGGGCTGGAAACACCATATATTTT. It is translated as CASSEAGRAGNTIYF.

This clone showed up just once. This chain connects TRBV29-1 to TRBJ2-5; D gene uncertain. Germline V gene sequence: CDR1 SQVTM, CDR2 ANQGSEA. Trimming took off 2 bases at V and 4 bases at J, with 5 bases between the two ends. The CDR3 spans 11 residues. This CDR3 reads CSVEPGETQYF. The CDR3 nucleotides read TGCAGCGTTGAACCCGGAGAGACCCAGTACTTC.

The J gene is TRBJ2-5, the V gene TRBV5-8, with 8 nucleotides matching TRBD2. The V gene's germline CDR1 is SGHTS and CDR2 YDEGEE. This CDR3 region has 15 residues. Trimming took 1 base from V and 1 from J; bases not matched to a gene: 3. CDR3 residues: CASSLRRGVQETQYF. CDR3 in DNA: TGTGCCAGCAGCTTGCGGCGGGGGGTCCAAGAGACCCAGTACTTC.

The chain combines TRBV7-2 with TRBJ2-1; 7 bases are a match to TRBD2. In germline, CDR1 is SGHTA, CDR2 FQGNSA. The CDR3 contains 15 residues. J gave up 4 bases and V 0 bases, and 3 bases lay outside the gene matches. The CDR3 nucleotides are TGTGCCAGCAGCTTAGCTCCTAGCGGATACAATGAGCAGTTCTTC. It specifies CASSLAPSGYNEQFF.

V usage is TRBV7-3 and J usage is TRBJ2-2; TRBD2 agrees at 9 bases. Germline-derived CDR1 and CDR2 are SGHTA and FQGTGA. This CDR3 contains 15 residues. The V and J ends lost 5 bases and 6 bases, in that order; junction bases with no gene match: 7. The DNA of the CDR3 is TGTGCCAGCAGCCTACTTAGCGGGGGCTCCGGGGAGCTGTTTTTT. Its translation: CASSLLSGGSGELFF. The variable domain in full, with the rest retrieved from reference TRBV7-3 and TRBJ2-2, is GAGVSQTPSNKVTEKGKYVELRCDPISGHTALYWYRQSLGQGPEFLIYFQGTGAADDSGLPNDRFFAVRPEGSVSTLKIQRTERGDSAVYLCASSLLSGGSGELFFGEGSRLTVL.

This clone was seen more than once but under ten times. The chain is built from TRBV10-3 and TRBJ2-2; no clear D. The CDR3 is 13 residues long. Germline loops: CDR1 ENHRY, CDR2 SYGVKD. V dropped 0 bases and J dropped 1 base, with 0 bases sitting between them. In nucleotides, the CDR3 is TGTGCCATCAGTGAGTCGAACACCGGGGAGCTGTTTTTT. This gives the protein CAISESNTGELFF.